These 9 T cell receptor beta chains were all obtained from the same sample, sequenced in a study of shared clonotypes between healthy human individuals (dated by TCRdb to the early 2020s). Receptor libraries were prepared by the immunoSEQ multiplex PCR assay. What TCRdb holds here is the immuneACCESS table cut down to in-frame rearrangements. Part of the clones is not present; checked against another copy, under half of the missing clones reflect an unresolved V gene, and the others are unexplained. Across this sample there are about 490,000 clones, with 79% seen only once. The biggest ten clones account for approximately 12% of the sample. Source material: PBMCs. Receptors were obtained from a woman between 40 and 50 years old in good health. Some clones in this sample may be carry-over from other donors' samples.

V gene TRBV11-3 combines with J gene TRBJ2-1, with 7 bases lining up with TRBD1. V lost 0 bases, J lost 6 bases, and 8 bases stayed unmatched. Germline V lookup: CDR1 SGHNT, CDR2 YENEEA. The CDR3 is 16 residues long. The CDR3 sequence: CASSLDRQGLGNEQFF. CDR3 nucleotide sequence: TGTGCCAGCAGCTTAGATCGACAGGGATTGGGCAATGAGCAGTTCTTC.

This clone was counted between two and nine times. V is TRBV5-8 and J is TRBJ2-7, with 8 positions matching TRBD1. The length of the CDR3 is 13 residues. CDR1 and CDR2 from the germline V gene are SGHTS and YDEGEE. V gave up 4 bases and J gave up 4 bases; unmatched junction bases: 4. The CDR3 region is CASSRTGRYEQYF. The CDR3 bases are TGTGCCAGCAGCCGGACAGGGCGGTACGAGCAGTACTTC.

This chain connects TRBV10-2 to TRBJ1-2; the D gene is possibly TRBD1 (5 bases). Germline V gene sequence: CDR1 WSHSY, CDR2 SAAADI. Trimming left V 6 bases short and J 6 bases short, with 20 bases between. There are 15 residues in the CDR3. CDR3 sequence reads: CASSRAALGADGYTF. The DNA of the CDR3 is TGCGCCAGCAGCCGAGCCGCATTAGGGGCGGATGGCTACACCTTC.

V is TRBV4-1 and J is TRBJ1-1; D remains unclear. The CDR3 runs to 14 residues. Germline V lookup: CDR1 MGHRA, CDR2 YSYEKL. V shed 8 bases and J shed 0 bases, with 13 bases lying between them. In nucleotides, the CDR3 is TGCGCCAGCCGGGGTCCCCTCATGAACACTGAAGCTTTCTTT. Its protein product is CASRGPLMNTEAFF.

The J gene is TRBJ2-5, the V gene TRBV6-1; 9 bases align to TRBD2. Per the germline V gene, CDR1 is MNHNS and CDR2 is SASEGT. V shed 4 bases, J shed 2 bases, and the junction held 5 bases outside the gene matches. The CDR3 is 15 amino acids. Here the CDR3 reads CASSVLAGIQETQYF. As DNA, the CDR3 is TGTGCCAGCAGTGTCCTAGCGGGAATTCAAGAGACCCAGTACTTC.

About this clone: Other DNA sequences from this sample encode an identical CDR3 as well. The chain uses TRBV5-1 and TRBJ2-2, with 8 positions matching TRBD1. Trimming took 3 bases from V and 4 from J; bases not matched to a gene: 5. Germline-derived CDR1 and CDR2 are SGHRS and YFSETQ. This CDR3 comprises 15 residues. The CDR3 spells CASSYGTGGTGELFF. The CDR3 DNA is TGCGCCAGCAGCTACGGGACAGGAGGCACCGGGGAGCTGTTTTTT.

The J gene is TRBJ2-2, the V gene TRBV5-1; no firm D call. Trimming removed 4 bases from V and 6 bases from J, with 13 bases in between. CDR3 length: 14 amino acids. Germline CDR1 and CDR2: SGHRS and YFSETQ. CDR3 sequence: CASSPFLGSGELFF. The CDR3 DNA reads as TGCGCCAGCAGCCCCTTTCTGGGGTCCGGGGAGCTGTTTTTT.

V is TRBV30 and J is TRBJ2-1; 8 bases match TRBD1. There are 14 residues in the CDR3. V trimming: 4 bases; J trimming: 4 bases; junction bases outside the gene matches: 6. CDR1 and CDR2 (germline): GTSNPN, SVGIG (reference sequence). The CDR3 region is CAWKPDRAYNEQFF. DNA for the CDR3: TGTGCCTGGAAGCCGGACAGGGCTTACAATGAGCAGTTCTTC.

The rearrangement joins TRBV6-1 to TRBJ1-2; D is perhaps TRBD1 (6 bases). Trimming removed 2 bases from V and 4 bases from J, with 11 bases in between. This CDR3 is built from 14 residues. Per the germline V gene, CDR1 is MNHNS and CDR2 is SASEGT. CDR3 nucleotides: TGTGCCAGCAGTGAACTGGGGGCTGGCTATGGCTACACCTTC. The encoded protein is CASSELGAGYGYTF.